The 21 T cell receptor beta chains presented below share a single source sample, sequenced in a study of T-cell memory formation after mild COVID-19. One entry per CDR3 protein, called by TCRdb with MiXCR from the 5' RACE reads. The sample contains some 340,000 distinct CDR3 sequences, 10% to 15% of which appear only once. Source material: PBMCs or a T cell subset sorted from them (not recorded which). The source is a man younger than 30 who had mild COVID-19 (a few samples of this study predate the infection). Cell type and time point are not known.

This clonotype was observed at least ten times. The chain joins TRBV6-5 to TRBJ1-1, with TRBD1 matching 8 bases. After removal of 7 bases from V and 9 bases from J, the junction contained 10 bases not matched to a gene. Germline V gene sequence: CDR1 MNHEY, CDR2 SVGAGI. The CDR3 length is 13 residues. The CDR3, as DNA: TGTGCCAGCACCAAGGACAGGGAGGCCCAAGCTTTCTTT. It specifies CASTKDREAQAFF.

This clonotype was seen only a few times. This chain's CDR3 is CASSFSAAAYNSPLHF. DNA of the CDR3: TGTGCCAGCAGCTTCTCGGCCGCCGCCTATAATTCACCCCTCCACTTT. The chain recombines TRBV6-5 with TRBJ1-6; D ambiguous. Between the trimmed V and J ends, which lost 6 bases and 2 bases, there was a span of 14 bases. Germline lookup yields CDR1 MNHEY and CDR2 SVGAGI. The CDR3 is 16 amino acids.

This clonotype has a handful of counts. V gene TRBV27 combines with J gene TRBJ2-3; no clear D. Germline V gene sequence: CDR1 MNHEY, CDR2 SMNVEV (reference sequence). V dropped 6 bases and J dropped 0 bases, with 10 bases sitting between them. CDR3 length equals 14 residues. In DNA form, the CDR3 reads TGTGCCAGCAGAGTGGGTAGGAGCACAGATACGCAGTATTTT. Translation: CASRVGRSTDTQYF.

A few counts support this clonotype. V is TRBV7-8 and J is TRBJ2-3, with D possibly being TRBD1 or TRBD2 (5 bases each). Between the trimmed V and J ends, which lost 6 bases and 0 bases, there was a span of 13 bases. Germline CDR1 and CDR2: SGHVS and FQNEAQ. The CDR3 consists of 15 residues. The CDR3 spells CASSSGALSTDTQYF. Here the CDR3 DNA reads TGTGCCAGCAGTTCCGGGGCGCTTAGCACAGATACGCAGTATTTT.

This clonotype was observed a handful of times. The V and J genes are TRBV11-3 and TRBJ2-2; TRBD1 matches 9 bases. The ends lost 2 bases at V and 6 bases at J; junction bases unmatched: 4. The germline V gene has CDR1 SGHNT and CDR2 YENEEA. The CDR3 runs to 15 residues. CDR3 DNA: TGTGCCAGCAGCTTACGACAGGGGGGGGCCGGGGAGCTGTTTTTT. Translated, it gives CASSLRQGGAGELFF.

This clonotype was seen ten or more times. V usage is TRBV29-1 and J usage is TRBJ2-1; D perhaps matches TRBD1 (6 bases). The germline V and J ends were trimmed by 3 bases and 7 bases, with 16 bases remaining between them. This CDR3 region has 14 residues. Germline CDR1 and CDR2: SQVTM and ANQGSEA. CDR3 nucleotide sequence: TGCAGCGTTGATCCAACAGGGATCTTGAATGAGCAGTTCTTC. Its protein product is CSVDPTGILNEQFF.

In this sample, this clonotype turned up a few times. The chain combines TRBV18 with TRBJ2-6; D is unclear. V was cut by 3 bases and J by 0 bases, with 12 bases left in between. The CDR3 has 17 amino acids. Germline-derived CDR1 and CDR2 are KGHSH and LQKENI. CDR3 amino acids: CASSPGQASSGANVLTF. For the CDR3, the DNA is TGTGCCAGCTCACCGGGCCAGGCCAGCTCTGGGGCCAACGTCCTGACTTTC.

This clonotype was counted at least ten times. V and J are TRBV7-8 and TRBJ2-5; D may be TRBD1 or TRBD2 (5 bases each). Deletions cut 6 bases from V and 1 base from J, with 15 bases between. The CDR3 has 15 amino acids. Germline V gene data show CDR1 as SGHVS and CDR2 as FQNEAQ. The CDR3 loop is CASSPAWGFQETQYF. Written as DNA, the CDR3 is TGTGCCAGCAGTCCGGCCTGGGGGTTCCAAGAGACCCAGTACTTC.

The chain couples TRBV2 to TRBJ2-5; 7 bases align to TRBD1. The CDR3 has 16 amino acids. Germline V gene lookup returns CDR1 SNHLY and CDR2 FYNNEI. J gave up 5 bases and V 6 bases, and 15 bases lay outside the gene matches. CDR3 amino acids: CASSDPGQSYAETQYF. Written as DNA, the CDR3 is TGTGCCAGCAGCGATCCGGGACAGTCCTATGCGGAGACCCAGTACTTC.

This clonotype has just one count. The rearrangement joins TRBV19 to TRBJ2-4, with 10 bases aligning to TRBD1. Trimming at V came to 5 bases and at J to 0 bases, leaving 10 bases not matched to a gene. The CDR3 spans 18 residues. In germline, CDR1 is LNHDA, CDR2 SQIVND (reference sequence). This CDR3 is CASSPRQGAFVAKNIQYF. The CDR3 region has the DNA TGTGCCAGTAGTCCCCGACAGGGGGCGTTTGTAGCCAAAAACATTCAGTACTTC.

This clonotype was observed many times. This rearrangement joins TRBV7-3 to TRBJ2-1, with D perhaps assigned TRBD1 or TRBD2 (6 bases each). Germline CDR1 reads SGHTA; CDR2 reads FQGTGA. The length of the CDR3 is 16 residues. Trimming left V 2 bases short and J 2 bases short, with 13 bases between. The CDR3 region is CASSLLSGAPYNEQFF. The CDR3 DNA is TGTGCCAGCAGCTTACTGTCGGGGGCCCCCTACAATGAGCAGTTCTTC.

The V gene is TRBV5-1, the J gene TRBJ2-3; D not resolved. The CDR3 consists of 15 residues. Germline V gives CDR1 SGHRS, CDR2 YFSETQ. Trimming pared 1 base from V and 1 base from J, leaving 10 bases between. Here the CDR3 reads CASSLTTSGTDTQYF. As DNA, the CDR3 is TGCGCCAGCAGCTTGACGACATCCGGCACAGATACGCAGTATTTT.

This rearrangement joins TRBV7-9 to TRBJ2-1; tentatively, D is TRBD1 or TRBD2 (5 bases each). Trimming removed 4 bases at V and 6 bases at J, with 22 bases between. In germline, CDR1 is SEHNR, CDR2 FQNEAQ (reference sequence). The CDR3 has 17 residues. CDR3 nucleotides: TGTGCCAGCAGCTCTAATGGGACCATCTCCCCGGGCAATGAGCAGTTCTTC. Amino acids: CASSSNGTISPGNEQFF.

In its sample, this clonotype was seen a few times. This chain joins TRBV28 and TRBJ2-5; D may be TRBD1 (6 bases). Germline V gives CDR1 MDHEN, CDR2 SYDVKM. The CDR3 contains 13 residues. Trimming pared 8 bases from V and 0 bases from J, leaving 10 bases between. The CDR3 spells CASGDTYQETQYF. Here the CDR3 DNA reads TGTGCCAGCGGGGACACCTACCAAGAGACCCAGTACTTC.

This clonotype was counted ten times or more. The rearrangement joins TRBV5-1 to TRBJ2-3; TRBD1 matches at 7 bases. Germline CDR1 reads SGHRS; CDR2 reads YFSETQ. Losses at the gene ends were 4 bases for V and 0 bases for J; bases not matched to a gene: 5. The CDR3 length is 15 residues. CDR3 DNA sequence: TGCGCCAGCAGCCCTCGACAGGGTAGCACAGATACGCAGTATTTT. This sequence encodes CASSPRQGSTDTQYF.

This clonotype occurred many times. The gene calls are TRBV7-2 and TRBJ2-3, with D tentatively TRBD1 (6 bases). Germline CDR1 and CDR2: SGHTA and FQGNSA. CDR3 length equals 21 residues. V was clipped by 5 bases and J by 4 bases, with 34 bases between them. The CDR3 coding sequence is TGTGCCAGCAGCCAGAAAGACAGGATCGGCCCTCGGGGCCCCTTTCCAGATACGCAGTATTTT. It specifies CASSQKDRIGPRGPFPDTQYF.

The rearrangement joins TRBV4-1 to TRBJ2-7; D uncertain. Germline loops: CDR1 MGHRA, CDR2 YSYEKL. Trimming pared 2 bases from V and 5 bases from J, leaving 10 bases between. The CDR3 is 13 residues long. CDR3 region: CASSQTSFDEQYF. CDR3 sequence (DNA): TGCGCCAGCAGCCAAACGTCGTTCGACGAGCAGTACTTC.

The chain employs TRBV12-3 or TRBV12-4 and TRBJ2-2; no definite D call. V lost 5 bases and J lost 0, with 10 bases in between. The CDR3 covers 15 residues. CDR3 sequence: CASSPTPANTGELFF. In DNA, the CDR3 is TGTGCCAGCAGTCCCACCCCAGCGAACACCGGGGAGCTGTTTTTT.

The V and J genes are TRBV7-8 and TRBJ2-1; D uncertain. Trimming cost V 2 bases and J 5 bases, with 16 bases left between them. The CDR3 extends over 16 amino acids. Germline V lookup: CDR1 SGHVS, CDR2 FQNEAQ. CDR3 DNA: TGTGCCAGCAGCTTAATATGGAGTACCCAAGACAATGAGCAGTTCTTC. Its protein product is CASSLIWSTQDNEQFF.

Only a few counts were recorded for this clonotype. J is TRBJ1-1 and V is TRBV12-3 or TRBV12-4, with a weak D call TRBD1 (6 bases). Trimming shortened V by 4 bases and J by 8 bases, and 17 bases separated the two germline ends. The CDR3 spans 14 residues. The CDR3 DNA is TGTGCCAGCAGTTCCGGGGGGGGCAGGTGGGAAGCTTTCTTT. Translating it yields CASSSGGGRWEAFF.

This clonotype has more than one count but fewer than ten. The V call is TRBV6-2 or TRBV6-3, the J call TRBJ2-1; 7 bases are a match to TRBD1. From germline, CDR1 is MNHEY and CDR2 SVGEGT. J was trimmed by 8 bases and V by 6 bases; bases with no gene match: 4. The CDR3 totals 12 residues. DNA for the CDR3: TGTGCCAGCAGAAGGGACAGCTATGAGCAGTTCTTC. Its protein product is CASRRDSYEQFF.